This T cell receptor (beta chain) comes out of a study of blood T cell repertoires in COVID-19. Study background: Italy, Spain and the United States were the sources of the convalescent and acute COVID-19 samples. The analysed material was cDNA or gDNA that came from T cells, B-cell-depleted T cells, or PBMCs.

There are 16 residues in the CDR3. With V trimmed by 4 bases and J by 3 bases, 9 bases remained unmatched. Germline V lookup: CDR1 SGHDT, CDR2 YYEEEE. This clone has a handful of counts. As originally analysed: From reference gene primer amplification, estimates of nucleated cell counts were derived. Only in-frame clones appear in the TCRdb table, and some are missing; sequencing was by immunoSEQ multiplex PCR. V and J calls and clone size are those listed in that table; D and trimming were worked out from the DNA. The table lists about 180,000 clones, about 81% of them singletons. Material for sequencing was peripheral blood. The origin of this receptor is a woman in her sixties or seventies with acute or convalescent COVID-19. This chain links TRBV5-6 with TRBJ1-2; 10 positions match TRBD1. This CDR3 reads CASSRDRGRSDYGYTF. Written as DNA, the CDR3 is TGTGCCAGCAGCCGTGACAGGGGGCGGTCGGACTATGGCTACACCTTC.